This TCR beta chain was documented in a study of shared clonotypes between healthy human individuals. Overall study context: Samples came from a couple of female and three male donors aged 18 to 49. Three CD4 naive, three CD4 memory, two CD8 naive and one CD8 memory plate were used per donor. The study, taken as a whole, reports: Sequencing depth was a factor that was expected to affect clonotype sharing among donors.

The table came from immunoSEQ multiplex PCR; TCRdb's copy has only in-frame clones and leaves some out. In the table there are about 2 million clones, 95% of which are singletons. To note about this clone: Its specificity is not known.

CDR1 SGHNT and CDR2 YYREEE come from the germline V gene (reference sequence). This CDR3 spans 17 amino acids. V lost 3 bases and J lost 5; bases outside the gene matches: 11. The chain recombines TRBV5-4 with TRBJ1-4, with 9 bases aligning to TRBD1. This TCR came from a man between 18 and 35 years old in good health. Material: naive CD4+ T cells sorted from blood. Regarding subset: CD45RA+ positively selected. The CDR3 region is CASSSDRGGKKNEKLFF. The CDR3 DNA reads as TGTGCCAGCAGCTCCGACAGGGGGGGTAAGAAAAATGAAAAACTGTTTTTT.